The present entry profiles one T cell receptor beta chain with its context. The source of the sample is a study of CD8 T cells in ankylosing spondylitis. Using its own MiXCR run on the 5' RACE reads, TCRdb lists one record per CDR3 protein. Of about 360,000 distinct CDR3 sequences detected, roughly 14% appear once; the ten largest clones hold approximately 1.1%. The CDR3 is 19 amino acids. Germline CDR1 is LGHNA and CDR2 is YNFKEQ. The V end was cut by 0 bases, the J end by 0 bases, with 21 bases between. The sequenced sample consisted of blood, either unsorted or a sorted T cell fraction (not recorded which). This rearrangement joins TRBV4-2 to TRBJ2-7; TRBD1 might be the D (6 bases). The origin of this receptor is a male donor with ankylosing spondylitis or in good health (not recorded which). The CDR3 DNA sequence: TGTGCCAGCAGCCAAGAGGGTACTATTCAAACAGGGTTCTCCTACGAGCAGTACTTC. Translated, it gives CASSQEGTIQTGFSYEQYF.